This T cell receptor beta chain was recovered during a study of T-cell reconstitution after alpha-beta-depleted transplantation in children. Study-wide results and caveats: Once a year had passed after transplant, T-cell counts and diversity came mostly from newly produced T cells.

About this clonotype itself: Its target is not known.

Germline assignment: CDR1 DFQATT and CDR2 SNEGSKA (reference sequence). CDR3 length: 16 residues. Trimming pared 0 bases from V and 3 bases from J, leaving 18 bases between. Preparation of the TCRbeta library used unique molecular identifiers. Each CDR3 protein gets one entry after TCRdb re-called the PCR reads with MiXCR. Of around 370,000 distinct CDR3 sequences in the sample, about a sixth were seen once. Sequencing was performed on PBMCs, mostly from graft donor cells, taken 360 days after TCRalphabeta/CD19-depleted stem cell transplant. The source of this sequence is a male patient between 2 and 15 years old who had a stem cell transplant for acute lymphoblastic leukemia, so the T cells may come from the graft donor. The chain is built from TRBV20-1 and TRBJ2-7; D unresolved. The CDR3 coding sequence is TGCAGTGCTAGAGATGACCGGGCAGCCCTAGTCTACGAGCAGTACTTC. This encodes CSARDDRAALVYEQYF.